This passage covers 21 T cell receptor beta chains from one sample sequenced in a study of blood T cell repertoires in COVID-19. Method: immunoSEQ multiplex PCR; TCRdb's copy keeps in-frame clones and lacks some. The table records some 180,000 clones, 85% of them present only once. The sequenced material came from peripheral blood. The receptors originated from a woman aged 80 or over with COVID-19, enrolled during active disease.

The V and J genes are TRBV27 and TRBJ1-6; 8 nucleotides agree with TRBD1. From germline, CDR1 is MNHEY and CDR2 SMNVEV (reference sequence). The CDR3 runs 15 residues. Trimming removed 4 bases from V and 2 bases from J; junction bases left unmatched: 1. CDR3 in DNA: TGTGCCAGCAGTTCGACAGGGGCCTATAATTCACCCCTCCACTTT. This encodes CASSSTGAYNSPLHF.

V and J are TRBV2 and TRBJ1-2; D is perhaps TRBD1 (6 bases). Germline assignment: CDR1 SNHLY and CDR2 FYNNEI. The CDR3 is 14 amino acids. With 5 bases removed from V and 4 bases from J, the gap between germline ends came to 14 bases. In DNA form, the CDR3 reads TGTGCCAGCAGTCCCCAAGGGGGGGCCTATGGCTACACCTTC. As protein: CASSPQGGAYGYTF.

The rearrangement joins TRBV19 to TRBJ2-3, with D perhaps matching TRBD1 (6 bases). Trimming left V 1 base short and J 5 bases short, with 13 bases between. Germline values: CDR1 LNHDA, CDR2 SQIVND (reference sequence). The CDR3 spans 15 residues. As DNA, the CDR3 is TGTGCCAGTAGTATAGGGGGTCAAGGGGGAGATACGCAGTATTTT. This encodes CASSIGGQGGDTQYF.

This chain links TRBV27 with TRBJ2-2; 8 nucleotides align to TRBD2. Germline lookup yields CDR1 MNHEY and CDR2 SMNVEV (reference sequence). The CDR3 is 17 residues long. V gave up 7 bases and J gave up 1 base; unmatched junction bases: 11. CDR3 sequence: CASTMTRLAQNTGELFF. As DNA, the CDR3 is TGTGCCAGCACCATGACAAGACTAGCGCAGAACACCGGGGAGCTGTTTTTT.

This clone has only one observation. This chain uses TRBV7-9 with TRBJ2-2; 7 nucleotides match TRBD1. This CDR3 is 14 amino acids long. V lost 2 bases, J lost 3 bases, and 0 bases stayed unmatched. Germline CDR1 SEHNR, CDR2 FQNEAQ (reference sequence). The CDR3 DNA sequence: TGTGCCAGCAGCTTAACAGGGGACACCGGGGAGCTGTTTTTT. Its protein is CASSLTGDTGELFF.

This clone was counted only a few times. The CDR3 spells CASSFGQGALNEQFF. The CDR3 DNA follows: TGCGCCAGCAGCTTCGGGCAGGGGGCTTTGAATGAGCAGTTCTTC. The chain combines TRBV5-1 with TRBJ2-1, with 8 nucleotides matching TRBD1. The trim removed 2 bases at V and 7 bases at J, leaving 8 bases unmatched. The CDR3 has 15 amino acids. Per the germline V gene, CDR1 is SGHRS and CDR2 is YFSETQ.

V usage is TRBV5-1 and J usage is TRBJ2-5, with a possible D match to TRBD1 (6 bases). Between the trimmed V and J ends, which lost 4 bases and 1 base, there was a span of 11 bases. The CDR3 runs 14 residues. Germline CDR1 and CDR2: SGHRS and YFSETQ. The CDR3 nucleotides read TGCGCCAGCAGCCTAGACAGGAGCCAAGAGACCCAGTACTTC. The encoded protein is CASSLDRSQETQYF.

The V call is TRBV28, the J call TRBJ2-7, with 8 bases that match TRBD1. This CDR3 contains 15 residues. The V segment lost 5 bases and the J segment 5 bases; nucleotides outside the gene matches: 11. Germline V lookup: CDR1 MDHEN, CDR2 SYDVKM. The CDR3 spells CASSPDRGIVDEQYF. DNA of the CDR3: TGTGCCAGCAGTCCAGACAGGGGTATCGTGGACGAGCAGTACTTC.

V and J are TRBV24-1 and TRBJ2-1; unclear D gene. V lost 3 bases and J 1 base, leaving 15 bases between the germline ends. Germline values: CDR1 KGHDR, CDR2 SFDVKD. This CDR3 is 17 amino acids long. CDR3 DNA: TGTGCCACCAGTGATCCGCGGCCGCGAGGTTCCTACAATGAGCAGTTCTTC. Translated, it gives CATSDPRPRGSYNEQFF.

This chain links TRBV28 with TRBJ2-7, with 10 positions matching TRBD1. This CDR3 contains 20 residues. Losses at the gene ends were 5 bases for V and 0 bases for J; bases not matched to a gene: 19. CDR1 MDHEN and CDR2 SYDVKM come from the germline V gene. CDR3 loop: CASSTTLLSTGTGDSYEQYF. In DNA form, the CDR3 reads TGTGCCAGCAGTACCACCCTCCTAAGTACCGGGACAGGGGACTCCTACGAGCAGTACTTC.

This chain connects TRBV5-4 to TRBJ1-2; 8 bases line up with TRBD1. Trimming took 5 bases from V and 8 from J; bases not matched to a gene: 8. The CDR3 is 13 residues long. Germline V gene data show CDR1 as SGHNT and CDR2 as YYREEE (reference sequence). CDR3 sequence: CASSGQGSRGYTF. DNA for the CDR3: TGTGCCAGCAGTGGACAGGGCTCTAGAGGCTACACCTTC.

The CDR3 region is CASSLRQVTEAFF. CDR3 coding DNA: TGTGCCAGCAGCTTGCGGCAGGTTACTGAAGCTTTCTTT. The V call is TRBV5-6, the J call TRBJ1-1; D ambiguous. The CDR3 totals 13 residues. Germline values: CDR1 SGHDT, CDR2 YYEEEE. Between the trimmed V and J ends, which lost 1 base and 5 bases, there was a span of 9 bases.

The chain joins TRBV7-8 to TRBJ2-1, with 10 bases aligning to TRBD2. The CDR3 is made up of 15 amino acids. Germline CDR1 is SGHVS and CDR2 is FQNEAQ. The trim removed 5 bases at V and 5 bases at J, leaving 6 bases unmatched. The CDR3 DNA reads as TGTGCCAGCAGCCCTTCTAGCGGGAGCCACAATGAGCAGTTCTTC. Residues: CASSPSSGSHNEQFF.

The chain is built from TRBV5-4 and TRBJ1-1; D may be TRBD1 (5 bases). The CDR3 spans 14 residues. Germline lookup yields CDR1 SGHNT and CDR2 YYREEE (reference sequence). The V end lost 6 bases, the J end lost 1 base, and 13 bases lay between the germline ends. CDR3 in amino acids: CASNMGLANTEAFF. For the CDR3, the DNA is TGTGCCAGCAACATGGGGCTTGCGAACACTGAAGCTTTCTTT.

This clone was detected only once. The chain joins TRBV5-1 to TRBJ2-1, with 12 bases matching TRBD2. Per the germline V gene, CDR1 is SGHRS and CDR2 is YFSETQ. The trim removed 7 bases at V and 8 bases at J, leaving 10 bases unmatched. This CDR3 spans 15 amino acids. This CDR3 is CASAFLAGGLDEQFF. DNA for the CDR3: TGCGCCAGCGCCTTCCTAGCGGGAGGGCTTGATGAGCAGTTCTTC.

CDR3 bases: TGCGCCAGCAGCTTACTAGCGGGGAGCTCCTACAATGAGCAGTTCTTC. It yields the protein CASSLLAGSSYNEQFF. The chain combines TRBV5-1 with TRBJ2-1; 10 bases line up with TRBD2. This CDR3 contains 16 residues. Germline CDR1 reads SGHRS; CDR2 reads YFSETQ. With 2 bases clipped from V and 0 bases from J, the junction kept 2 bases outside the gene matches.

This rearrangement joins TRBV18 to TRBJ2-7, with TRBD2 as a possible D gene (5 bases). The CDR3 has 13 amino acids. Trimming took 2 bases from V and 6 from J, leaving 11 bases between them. Germline V gene data show CDR1 as KGHSH and CDR2 as LQKENI. CDR3 sequence: CASSPGRLPEQYF. The CDR3 nucleotides are TGTGCCAGCTCACCAGGTAGACTACCCGAGCAGTACTTC.

The chain couples TRBV18 to TRBJ2-1, with D possibly TRBD1 on 6 matching bases. Germline loops: CDR1 KGHSH, CDR2 LQKENI. The CDR3 has 14 residues. The V and J ends lost 6 bases and 5 bases respectively, with 14 bases between them. DNA for the CDR3: TGTGCCAGCTCGTTGGCAGGGGCGGACAATGAGCAGTTCTTC. It translates to CASSLAGADNEQFF.

The genes are TRBV20-1 and TRBJ2-5; D perhaps matches TRBD2 (6 bases). Germline-derived CDR1 and CDR2 are DFQATT and SNEGSKA (reference sequence). The CDR3 has 11 amino acids. The V end lost 7 bases, the J end lost 2 bases, and 8 bases lay between the germline ends. The DNA of the CDR3 is TGCAGTGTTGGGGGGCAAGAGACCCAGTACTTC. Translating gives CSVGGQETQYF.

The chain is built from TRBV6-5 and TRBJ1-1; TRBD1 matches 7 bases. CDR3 length: 10 amino acids. CDR1 and CDR2 (germline): MNHEY, SVGAGI. V dropped 9 bases and J dropped 11; count of bases not matched to a gene: 6. For the CDR3, the DNA is TGTGCCAGAGCAACAGGGGTGGCTTTCTTT. This translates into CARATGVAFF.

The chain combines TRBV2 with TRBJ1-4, with 10 nucleotides matching TRBD1. Germline V gene data show CDR1 as SNHLY and CDR2 as FYNNEI. The CDR3 is 13 residues long. The V segment lost 6 bases and the J segment 8 bases; nucleotides outside the gene matches: 3. CDR3 loop: CASRGTGAEKLFF. In nucleotides, the CDR3 is TGTGCCAGCAGAGGGACAGGGGCAGAAAAACTGTTTTTT. Full variable domain (missing parts from reference TRBV2 and TRBJ1-4): EPEVTQTPSHQVTQMGQEVILRCVPISNHLYFYWYRQILGQKVEFLVSFYNNEISEKSEIFDDQFSVERPDGSNFTLKIRSTKLEDSAMYFCASRGTGAEKLFFGSGTQLSVL.